These T cell receptor beta chains were read from a single sample in a study of identical twins. In TCRdb, the 5' RACE reads were re-called with MiXCR into one record per CDR3 protein. Of hundreds of thousands of distinct CDR3 sequences in the sample, 9% to 15% were seen once. These same records also appear under a second study, on yellow fever vaccine responses in identical twins.

Sequenced material: CD8+ T cells sorted from blood. These receptors were collected from a woman aged 18-35 years in good health. Both conserved end residues are part of each CDR3. A D gene is named only where the DNA matches it firmly. Clone size is stated in some rows and not others, as once, few, many or a class when expanded.

TGTGCCGGCAGTGGACAGGGCAATGAGCAGTTCTTC	CAGSGQGNEQFF	TRBD1	12	TRBJ2-1	.	TRBV12-3/TRBV12-4
TGCAGTGGGACTAGCCGAGAGATGGCCTACAATGAGCAGTTCTTC	CSGTSREMAYNEQFF	TRBD2	15	TRBJ2-1	few	TRBV20-1
TGTGCCATCCTGACCTGGACTAGCGGGAGAACCGGGGAGCTGTTTTTT	CAILTWTSGRTGELFF	TRBD2	16	TRBJ2-2	few	TRBV12-3/TRBV12-4
TGCGCCAGCAGTGAATCCTTAGGAACCCAGTACTTC	CASSESLGTQYF	.	12	TRBJ2-5	.	TRBV10-1
TGTGCCAGCAGCCCCCGGGTAGCGGGAGCGCTAAGCTCCTACAATGAGCAGTTCTTC	CASSPRVAGALSSYNEQFF	TRBD2	19	TRBJ2-1	.	TRBV11-1
TGTGCCAGCAGGACCTCCGGGACAGTGGTAGATACGCAGTATTTT	CASRTSGTVVDTQYF	TRBD1	15	TRBJ2-3	.	TRBV28
TGTGCCAGCATCTCCGGGGACAGAGCTAACTATGGCTACACCTTC	CASISGDRANYGYTF	TRBD1	15	TRBJ1-2	few	TRBV7-9
TGTGCCAGCAGCGTAGTCTCGGCCAGGGCTGACACTGAAGCTTTCTTT	CASSVVSARADTEAFF	.	16	TRBJ1-1	few	TRBV9
TGTGCCAGCAGCGGGGAGGGCCGGTCCTACAATGAGCAGTTCTTC	CASSGEGRSYNEQFF	TRBD2	15	TRBJ2-1	.	TRBV7-9
TGTGCCAGCAGTCTCCAGTTAGCGGGCGAGCAGTACTTC	CASSLQLAGEQYF	TRBD2	13	TRBJ2-7	.	TRBV28
TGTGCCAGCAGTTGGACTAGCGGGGACACAGATACGCAGTATTTT	CASSWTSGDTDTQYF	TRBD2	15	TRBJ2-3	.	TRBV2
TGTGCCAGCAGGACAGGGTCCGAGCAGTACTTC	CASRTGSEQYF	TRBD1	11	TRBJ2-7	.	TRBV6-2/TRBV6-3
TGTGCCAGCAGCCCTGGGGAGAACCCAGATACGCAGTATTTT	CASSPGENPDTQYF	.	14	TRBJ2-3	.	TRBV3-1
TGTGCCAGCACGTCGGGACAGGGCACAGATACGCAGTATTTT	CASTSGQGTDTQYF	TRBD1	14	TRBJ2-3	few	TRBV18
TGTGCCAGCATCAACCCACAGGGGTCCCCCGGGGAGCTGTTTTTT	CASINPQGSPGELFF	TRBD1	15	TRBJ2-2	.	TRBV7-9
TGTGCCAGCAGCTTAGGACCGGGGACTAGCGGGAGTTGGAGGAAGTCCGGGGAGCTGTTTTTT	CASSLGPGTSGSWRKSGELFF	TRBD2	21	TRBJ2-2	few	TRBV11-1
TGTGCCAGCAAGGGGGGCGCCGACACCGGGGAGCTGTTTTTT	CASKGGADTGELFF	.	14	TRBJ2-2	.	TRBV6-2/TRBV6-3
TGTGCCAGCAGCCACAAAGACAGGGTTACTTACAATGAGCAGTTCTTC	CASSHKDRVTYNEQFF	TRBD1	16	TRBJ2-1	few	TRBV14